The clone carrying this T cell receptor (beta chain) appeared a single time. What it recognizes is unknown. The source of the sample is a study of T cells and copy number aberrations in small-cell lung cancer. Study-wide findings and caveats: Findings need validation given the study's small sample size.

Donors had limited-stage small-cell lung cancer, resected between about 2008 and 2020. All donors had upfront surgery without preoperative chemotherapy, radiotherapy or any immunotherapy. Trimming shortened V by 2 bases and J by 3 bases, and 14 bases separated the two germline ends. The CDR3 runs 16 residues. Germline V gene lookup returns CDR1 MNHEY and CDR2 SVGAGI. The table came from immunoSEQ multiplex PCR; TCRdb's copy has only in-frame clones and leaves some out. The repertoire holds 1,500 to 2,000 clones, about four fifths seen once, with around 6.9% in the top ten. V is TRBV6-5 and J is TRBJ2-1; possible D gene TRBD2, 5 bases. The sequence was collected from a man in his fifties or sixties with small cell lung cancer. Specimen: normal tissue next to the tumor. In nucleotides, the CDR3 is TGTGCCAGCAGTTACCGTCAGACTGCGGGCTACAATGAGCAGTTCTTC. The encoded protein is CASSYRQTAGYNEQFF.